This TCR beta chain was recorded in a study of control samples from healthy donors and cancer patients. Sequenced by immunoSEQ multiplex PCR; TCRdb stores in-frame clones only, minus some. The sample records approximately 70,000 clones, just under 90% being singletons. The ends were cut back, 7 bases at V and 6 bases at J, with 15 bases in the middle. The CDR3 consists of 13 residues. Germline V CDR1 and CDR2: WSHSY, SAAADI. Material: PBMCs. This clonotype was obtained from a man aged 55 to 70 with lung cancer. The chain carries TRBV10-2 and TRBJ1-1, with D possibly being TRBD1 (5 bases). The CDR3: CASTDRGTSEAFF. In nucleotides, the CDR3 is TGCGCCAGCACGGACCGTGGGACCTCTGAAGCTTTCTTT.